A single sample is the source of the 9 T cell receptor beta chains below, sequenced in a study of cytomegalovirus exposure and HLA in healthy donors. The repertoire was sequenced with immunoSEQ multiplex PCR; TCRdb's copy has only in-frame clones and lacks some. Of approximately 200,000 clones listed, 75% to 95% are singletons. Sequencing was done on a sample of PBMCs. These receptors were taken from a woman under 30 in good health and CMV-seronegative.

The V gene is TRBV9, the J gene TRBJ1-2; TRBD1 might be the D (6 bases). V shed 4 bases and J shed 4 bases, with 17 bases lying between them. Germline CDR1 and CDR2: SGDLS and YYNGEE. The length of the CDR3 is 15 residues. The CDR3 DNA reads TGTGCCAGCAGCCCCGAGCAGGGGCAGGGCTATGGCTACACCTTC. Translating it yields CASSPEQGQGYGYTF.

The rearrangement links TRBV9 to TRBJ2-7; 8 nucleotides agree with TRBD1. This CDR3 has 18 residues. Germline CDR1 SGDLS, CDR2 YYNGEE. Germline trimming cut 4 bases from V and 3 bases from J; bases unmatched to any gene: 18. Here the CDR3 DNA reads TGTGCCAGCAGCTCTCAACCCCTCCCGGGGACAGGCCACTACGAGCAGTACTTC. It yields the protein CASSSQPLPGTGHYEQYF.

The chain combines TRBV5-4 with TRBJ1-6; D unresolved. CDR1 is SGHNT, CDR2 YYREEE, per germline (reference sequence). Trimming removed 0 bases from V and 5 bases from J, with 6 bases in between. The CDR3 totals 14 residues. CDR3 DNA sequence: TGTGCCAGCAGCTTGGTAGCAGATAATTCACCCCTCCACTTT. Residues: CASSLVADNSPLHF.

The chain couples TRBV11-2 to TRBJ2-2; 8 bases agree with TRBD1. Germline V gives CDR1 SGHAT, CDR2 FQNNGV. Losses at the gene ends were 3 bases for V and 0 bases for J; bases not matched to a gene: 6. The CDR3 loop spans 17 amino acids. The CDR3, as DNA: TGTGCCAGCAGCTTGGGGGACAGGTTCGCGAACACCGGGGAGCTGTTTTTT. This encodes CASSLGDRFANTGELFF.

V is TRBV6-5 and J is TRBJ2-7; 7 bases line up with TRBD2. The length of the CDR3 is 16 residues. J was trimmed by 5 bases and V by 4 bases; bases with no gene match: 14. Looked up from germline, CDR1 is MNHEY and CDR2 is SVGAGI. The CDR3 region is CASSSAGDPYGDEQYF. CDR3 in DNA: TGTGCCAGCAGTTCCGCGGGGGACCCCTACGGCGACGAGCAGTACTTC.

The J gene is TRBJ2-7, the V gene TRBV5-4; D possibly corresponds to TRBD2 (5 bases). In germline, CDR1 is SGHNT, CDR2 YYREEE (reference sequence). The CDR3 has 14 amino acids. Deletions cut 4 bases from V and 5 bases from J, with 16 bases between. The CDR3 DNA reads as TGTGCCAGCAGCCTTTCCCGGGATACCCACGAGCAGTACTTC. It specifies CASSLSRDTHEQYF.

The chain is built from TRBV13 and TRBJ1-2; 8 bases map to TRBD1. J was trimmed by 4 bases and V by 5 bases; bases with no gene match: 9. The CDR3 loop spans 15 amino acids. CDR1 PRHDT and CDR2 FYEKMQ come from the germline V gene (reference sequence). This chain's CDR3 is CASSKWTGQIYGYTF. The CDR3 nucleotides are TGTGCCAGCAGCAAGTGGACAGGGCAAATCTATGGCTACACCTTC.

This CDR3 reads CASSYSRRGLTEAFF. Here the CDR3 DNA reads TGTGCCAGCAGTTACTCTCGCAGGGGGCTCACTGAAGCTTTCTTT. The chain combines TRBV6-5 with TRBJ1-1, with 8 bases fitting TRBD1. Germline V gene sequence: CDR1 MNHEY, CDR2 SVGAGI. V dropped 0 bases and J dropped 4; count of bases not matched to a gene: 4. The CDR3 loop spans 15 amino acids.

V gene TRBV10-3 combines with J gene TRBJ1-4; 7 bases line up with TRBD1. The CDR3 is 14 residues long. Germline V gene lookup returns CDR1 ENHRY and CDR2 SYGVKD. Germline trimming cut 8 bases from V and 3 bases from J; bases unmatched to any gene: 6. The CDR3 here is CAIQSTGPNEKLFF. The CDR3 nucleotides read TGTGCCATCCAGTCGACAGGGCCTAATGAAAAACTGTTTTTT.